This T cell receptor (beta chain) is from a study of CD8 T cells in ankylosing spondylitis. TCRdb independently ran MiXCR on the 5' RACE reads; one entry per CDR3 protein. This table holds 120,000 to 150,000 distinct CDR3 sequences, 7% to 10% found once. This clonotype was detected many times. Germline CDR1 is MDHEN and CDR2 is SYDVKM. The V and J ends lost 3 bases and 2 bases respectively, with 16 bases between them. The CDR3 loop spans 16 amino acids. This TCR was recovered from a male donor with ankylosing spondylitis. The chain employs TRBV28 and TRBJ1-1, with D possibly TRBD1 on 6 matching bases. The specimen was synovial fluid, either unsorted or a sorted T cell fraction (not recorded which). The CDR3 loop reads CASSFEGGGANTEAFF. CDR3 sequence (DNA): TGTGCCAGCAGTTTTGAAGGGGGAGGCGCTAACACTGAAGCTTTCTTT.